Following are 8 T cell receptor beta chains from one sample sequenced in a study of cytomegalovirus exposure and HLA in healthy donors. 60 Vbeta and 13 Jbeta primers were used in PCR. Some clones are missing from TCRdb's copy, which holds only in-frame ones; the method was immunoSEQ multiplex PCR. The sample has roughly 200,000 clones; approximately 78% are singletons. Sequencing was carried out using PBMCs. The receptors were sampled from a woman under 40 in good health and CMV-seropositive.

This chain links TRBV6-5 with TRBJ1-2; D possibly corresponds to TRBD1 (6 bases). Trimming cost V 6 bases and J 6 bases, with 17 bases left between them. Germline CDR1 MNHEY, CDR2 SVGAGI. This CDR3 region has 14 residues. CDR3 loop: CASSPFTAGDGYTF. The CDR3 DNA reads as TGTGCCAGCAGCCCTTTTACAGCAGGGGATGGCTACACCTTC.

This sequence joins TRBV7-3 and TRBJ2-1, with 8 bases aligning to TRBD2. Trimming took 3 bases from V and 4 from J; bases not matched to a gene: 14. Germline values: CDR1 SGHTA, CDR2 FQGTGA. The length of the CDR3 is 18 residues. The CDR3 DNA follows: TGTGCCAGCAGCTTGACCACACCCCTCCTAGCGGGTTACAATGAGCAGTTCTTC. Protein product: CASSLTTPLLAGYNEQFF.

The rearrangement links TRBV6-1 to TRBJ1-6; no clear D gene. Germline CDR1 reads MNHNS; CDR2 reads SASEGT. V dropped 4 bases and J dropped 5 bases, with 12 bases sitting between them. There are 15 residues in the CDR3. CDR3 sequence (DNA): TGTGCCAGCAGTGCATCCGACAATCATAATTCACCCCTCCACTTT. Translation: CASSASDNHNSPLHF.

The gene calls are TRBV14 and TRBJ2-7; D gene ambiguous. V was trimmed by 8 bases and J by 2 bases, leaving 7 bases between them. CDR1 and CDR2 from the germline V gene are SGHDN and FVKESK. CDR3 length equals 11 residues. The CDR3 is CASGQTYEQYF. CDR3 bases: TGTGCCAGCGGGCAGACCTACGAGCAGTACTTC.

This clone was observed a few times. The CDR3 sequence: CASSFMASGGAMGTDTQYF. DNA of the CDR3: TGTGCCAGCAGCTTCATGGCTAGCGGGGGGGCCATGGGAACAGATACGCAGTATTTT. This rearrangement joins TRBV13 to TRBJ2-3; 12 bases are shared with TRBD2. The junction had 13 bases not matched to a gene; V was cut back by 3 bases and J by 3 bases. There are 19 residues in the CDR3. CDR1 and CDR2 from the germline V gene are PRHDT and FYEKMQ (reference sequence).

The chain carries TRBV5-1 and TRBJ2-7; 11 bases line up with TRBD2. Trimming cost V 4 bases and J 2 bases; bases outside gene matches: 5. Germline CDR1 and CDR2: SGHRS and YFSETQ. The CDR3 sequence is 15 residues long. The DNA of the CDR3 is TGCGCCAGCAGCATCGGGACTAGCGGTGCCTACGAGCAGTACTTC. Translation: CASSIGTSGAYEQYF.

The rearrangement joins TRBV7-2 to TRBJ1-1, with 7 bases matching TRBD1. This CDR3 contains 14 residues. CDR1 and CDR2 (germline): SGHTA, FQGNSA. The junction had 5 bases not matched to a gene; V was cut back by 4 bases and J by 3 bases. CDR3 coding DNA: TGTGCCAGCAGCTCAAGGACAGGCGACACTGAAGCTTTCTTT. Translating gives CASSSRTGDTEAFF.

In its sample, this clone was seen once. The chain has TRBV6-6 and TRBJ1-1; D is unresolved. CDR1 MNHNY and CDR2 SVGAGI come from the germline V gene (reference sequence). The CDR3 sequence is 13 residues long. Trimming removed 5 bases from V and 1 base from J, with 8 bases in between. In nucleotides, the CDR3 is TGTGCCAGCAGTGTCTTATCGAACACTGAAGCTTTCTTT. It encodes CASSVLSNTEAFF.